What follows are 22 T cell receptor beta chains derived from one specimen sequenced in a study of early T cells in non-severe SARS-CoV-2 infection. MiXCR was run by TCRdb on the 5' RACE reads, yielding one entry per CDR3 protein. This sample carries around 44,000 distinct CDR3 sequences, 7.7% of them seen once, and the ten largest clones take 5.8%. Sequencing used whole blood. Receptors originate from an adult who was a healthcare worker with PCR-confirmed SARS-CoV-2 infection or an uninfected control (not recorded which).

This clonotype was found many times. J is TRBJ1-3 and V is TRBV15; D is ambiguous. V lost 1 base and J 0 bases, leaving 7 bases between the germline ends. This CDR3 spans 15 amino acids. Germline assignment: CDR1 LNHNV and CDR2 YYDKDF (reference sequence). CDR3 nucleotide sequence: TGTGCCACCAGCAGAGCACCGGACTCTGGAAACACCATATATTTT. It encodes CATSRAPDSGNTIYF.

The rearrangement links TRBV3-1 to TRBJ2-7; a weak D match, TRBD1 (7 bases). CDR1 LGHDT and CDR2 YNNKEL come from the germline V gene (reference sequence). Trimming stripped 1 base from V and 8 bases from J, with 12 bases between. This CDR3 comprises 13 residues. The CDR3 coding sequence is TGTGCCAGCAGCCAAGGCGGGGACAGCAAGCAGTACTTC. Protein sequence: CASSQGGDSKQYF.

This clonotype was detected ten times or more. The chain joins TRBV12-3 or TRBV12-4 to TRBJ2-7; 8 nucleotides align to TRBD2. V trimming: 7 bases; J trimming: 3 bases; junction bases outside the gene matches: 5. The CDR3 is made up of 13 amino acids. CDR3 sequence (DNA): TGTGCCAGCACCCTAACTAGCGGCTACGAGCAGTACTTC. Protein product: CASTLTSGYEQYF.

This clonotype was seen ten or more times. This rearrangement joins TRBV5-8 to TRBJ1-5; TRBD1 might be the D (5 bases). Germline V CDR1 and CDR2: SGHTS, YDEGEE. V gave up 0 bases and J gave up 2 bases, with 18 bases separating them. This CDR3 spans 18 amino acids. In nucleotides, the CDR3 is TGTGCCAGCAGCTTGGGCAACAGGAAAAAGAAAGGCAATCAGCCCCAGCATTTT. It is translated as CASSLGNRKKKGNQPQHF.

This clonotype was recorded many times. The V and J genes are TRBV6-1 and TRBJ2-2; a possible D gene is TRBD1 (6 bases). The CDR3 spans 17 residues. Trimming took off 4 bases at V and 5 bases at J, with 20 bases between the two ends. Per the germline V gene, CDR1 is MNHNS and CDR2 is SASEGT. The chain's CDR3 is CASSGGSTRGKTGELFF. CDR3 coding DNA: TGTGCCAGCAGTGGAGGGAGTACCAGGGGAAAGACCGGGGAGCTGTTTTTT.

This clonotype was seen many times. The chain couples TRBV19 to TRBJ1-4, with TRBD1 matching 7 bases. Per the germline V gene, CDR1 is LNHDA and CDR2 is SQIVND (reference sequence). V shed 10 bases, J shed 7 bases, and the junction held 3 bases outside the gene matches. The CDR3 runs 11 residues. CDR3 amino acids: CATRTGEKLFF. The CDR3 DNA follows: TGTGCCACCCGGACAGGTGAAAAACTGTTTTTT.

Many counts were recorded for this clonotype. CDR3 nucleotides: TGCAGCGTTGGCTCAGGGGACACTGAAGCTTTCTTT. Translated: CSVGSGDTEAFF. This sequence joins TRBV29-1 and TRBJ1-1, with D tentatively TRBD1 (6 bases). V was cut by 4 bases and J by 3 bases, with 9 bases left in between. Looked up from germline, CDR1 is SQVTM and CDR2 is ANQGSEA. The CDR3 length is 12 residues.

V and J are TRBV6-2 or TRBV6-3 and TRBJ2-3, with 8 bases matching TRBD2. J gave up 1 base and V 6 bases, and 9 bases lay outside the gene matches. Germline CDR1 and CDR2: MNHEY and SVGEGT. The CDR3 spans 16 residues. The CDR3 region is CASREIGLAGTDTQYF. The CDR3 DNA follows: TGTGCCAGCAGGGAAATAGGACTAGCCGGCACAGATACGCAGTATTTT.

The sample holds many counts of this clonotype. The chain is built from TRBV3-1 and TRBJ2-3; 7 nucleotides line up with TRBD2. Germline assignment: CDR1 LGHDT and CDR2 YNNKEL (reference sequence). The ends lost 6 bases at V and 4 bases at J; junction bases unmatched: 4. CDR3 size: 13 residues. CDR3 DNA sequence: TGTGCCAGCAGGGGGAGGGGAGCAGATACGCAGTATTTT. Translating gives CASRGRGADTQYF.

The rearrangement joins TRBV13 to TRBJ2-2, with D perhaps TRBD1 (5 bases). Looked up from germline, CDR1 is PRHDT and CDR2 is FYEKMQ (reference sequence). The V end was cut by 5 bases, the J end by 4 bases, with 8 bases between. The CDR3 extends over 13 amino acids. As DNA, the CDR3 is TGTGCCAGCAGCATTAGGGGCACCGGGGAGCTGTTTTTT. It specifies CASSIRGTGELFF.

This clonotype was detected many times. CDR3 residues: CASSFLFPYGYTF. CDR3 DNA: TGTGCCAGCAGTTTTCTTTTCCCCTATGGCTACACCTTC. The chain combines TRBV12-3 or TRBV12-4 with TRBJ1-2, with D unresolved. This CDR3 is built from 13 residues. V gave up 3 bases and J gave up 4 bases, with 9 bases separating them.

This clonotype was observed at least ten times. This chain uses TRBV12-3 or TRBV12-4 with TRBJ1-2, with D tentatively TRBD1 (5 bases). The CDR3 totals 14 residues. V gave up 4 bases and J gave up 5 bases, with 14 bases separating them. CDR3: CASSSPGGRYGYTF. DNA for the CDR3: TGTGCCAGCAGTTCCCCGGGGGGGAGGTATGGCTACACCTTC.

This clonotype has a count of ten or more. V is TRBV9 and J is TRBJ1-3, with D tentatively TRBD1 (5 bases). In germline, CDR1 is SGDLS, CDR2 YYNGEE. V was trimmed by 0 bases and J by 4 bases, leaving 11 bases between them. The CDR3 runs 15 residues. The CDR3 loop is CASSVATGRGNTIYF. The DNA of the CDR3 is TGTGCCAGCAGCGTAGCTACAGGCCGAGGAAACACCATATATTTT.

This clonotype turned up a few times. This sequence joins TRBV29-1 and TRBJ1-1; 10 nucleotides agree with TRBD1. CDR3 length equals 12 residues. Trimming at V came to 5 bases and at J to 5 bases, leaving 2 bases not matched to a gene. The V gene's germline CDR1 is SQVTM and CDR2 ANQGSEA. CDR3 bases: TGCAGCGTTCAGGACAGGGGGACTGAAGCTTTCTTT. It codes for CSVQDRGTEAFF.

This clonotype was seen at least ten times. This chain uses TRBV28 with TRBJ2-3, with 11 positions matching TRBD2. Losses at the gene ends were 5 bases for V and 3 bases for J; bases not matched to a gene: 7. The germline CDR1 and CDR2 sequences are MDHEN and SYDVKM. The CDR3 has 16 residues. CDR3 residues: CASSLPGLAETDTQYF. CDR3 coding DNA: TGTGCCAGCAGTCTGCCGGGACTAGCGGAAACAGATACGCAGTATTTT.

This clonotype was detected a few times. CDR3 loop: CATVLAGGRTDTQYF. The CDR3 nucleotides are TGCGCCACCGTACTAGCGGGGGGGCGCACAGATACGCAGTATTTT. The V gene is TRBV10-2, the J gene TRBJ2-3, with TRBD2 matching over 13 bases. Germline V gives CDR1 WSHSY, CDR2 SAAADI. Losses at the gene ends were 10 bases for V and 1 base for J; bases not matched to a gene: 5. This CDR3 is 15 amino acids long.

CDR3 sequence reads: CASNEDRSSYEQYF. The CDR3 DNA is TGTGCCAGCAATGAGGACCGGAGCTCCTACGAGCAGTACTTC. The V and J genes are TRBV9 and TRBJ2-7; D gene ambiguous. Trimming took off 6 bases at V and 0 bases at J, with 13 bases between the two ends. CDR1 is SGDLS, CDR2 YYNGEE, per germline. The CDR3 runs 14 residues.

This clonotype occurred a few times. The CDR3 DNA follows: TGCAGCGCCGACAGGGGAGGTGAGCAGTTCTTC. Residues: CSADRGGEQFF. The chain recombines TRBV29-1 with TRBJ2-1; TRBD1 agrees at 8 bases. This CDR3 is built from 11 residues. CDR1 is SQVTM, CDR2 ANQGSEA, per germline. Unmatched junction bases numbered 5, after V lost 7 bases and J lost 9 bases.

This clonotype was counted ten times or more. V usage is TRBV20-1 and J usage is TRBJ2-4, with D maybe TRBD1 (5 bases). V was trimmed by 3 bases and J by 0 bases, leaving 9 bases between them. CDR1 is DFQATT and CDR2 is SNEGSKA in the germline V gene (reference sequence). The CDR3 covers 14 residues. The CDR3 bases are TGCAGTGCTAGGAGACAGCTAGCCAAAAACATTCAGTACTTC. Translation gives CSARRQLAKNIQYF.

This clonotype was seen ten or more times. The CDR3, as DNA: TGTGCCATCAGTGATACCGGGACAGCCTACGAGCAGTACTTC. Translation: CAISDTGTAYEQYF. The gene calls are TRBV10-3 and TRBJ2-7; 7 bases match TRBD1. The germline gives CDR1 ENHRY, CDR2 SYGVKD. Unmatched junction bases numbered 4, after V lost 3 bases and J lost 2 bases. This CDR3 is built from 14 residues.

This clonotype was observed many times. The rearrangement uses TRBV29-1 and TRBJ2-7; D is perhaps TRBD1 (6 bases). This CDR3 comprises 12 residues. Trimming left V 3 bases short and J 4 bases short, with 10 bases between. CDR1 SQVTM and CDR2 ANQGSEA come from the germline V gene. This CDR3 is CSVEYQGYEQYF. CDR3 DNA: TGCAGCGTTGAGTACCAGGGGTACGAGCAGTACTTC.

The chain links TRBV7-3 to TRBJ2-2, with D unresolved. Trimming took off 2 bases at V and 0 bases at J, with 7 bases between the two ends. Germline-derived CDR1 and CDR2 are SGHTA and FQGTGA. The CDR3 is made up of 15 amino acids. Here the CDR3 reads CASSLGQPNTGELFF. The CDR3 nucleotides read TGTGCCAGCAGCTTAGGGCAGCCGAACACCGGGGAGCTGTTTTTT.